These 10 T cell receptor beta chains share one sample of origin, sequenced in a study of blood T cell repertoires in COVID-19 (dated by TCRdb to 2018 to 2021). The library was built by means of the immunoSEQ multiplex PCR assay. In TCRdb, the immuneACCESS table is reduced to in-frame sequences with V and J assigned. These tables do not hold every clone; where another copy was compared, an unresolved V gene accounts for under half, and the others remain unexplained. This sample gives around 100,000 clones in total; roughly four fifths of them show up just once. Jointly, the top ten make up around 5.8% of the sample. The source material was peripheral blood. The receptors derive from a man between 60 and 75 years old with acute or convalescent COVID-19.

V and J are TRBV4-3 and TRBJ1-1, with D uncertain. With 0 bases removed from V and 3 bases from J, the gap between germline ends came to 8 bases. The length of the CDR3 is 14 residues. In germline, CDR1 is LGHNA, CDR2 YSLEER. This CDR3 reads CASSQDISDTEAFF. In DNA, the CDR3 is TGCGCCAGCAGCCAAGATATCTCGGACACTGAAGCTTTCTTT.

The chain carries TRBV4-1 and TRBJ1-3; a possible D gene is TRBD1 (5 bases). V was pared by 0 bases and J by 7 bases, with 16 bases between. The CDR3 extends over 16 amino acids. The germline V gene encodes CDR1 MGHRA and CDR2 YSYEKL. CDR3 protein: CASSQEGGVSANTIYF. The CDR3 DNA reads as TGCGCCAGCAGCCAAGAGGGAGGGGTTAGTGCGAACACCATATATTTT.

In this sample, this clone turned up many times. The chain uses TRBV7-9 and TRBJ1-1; TRBD1 aligns across 10 bases. The CDR3 has 15 amino acids. The germline V gene encodes CDR1 SEHNR and CDR2 FQNEAQ (reference sequence). The J segment lost 2 bases and the V segment lost 4 bases, leaving 4 bases of the junction unmatched. The CDR3 protein is CASSSGTGVNTEAFF. CDR3 DNA: TGTGCCAGCAGCTCCGGGACAGGGGTAAACACTGAAGCTTTCTTT.

V is TRBV28 and J is TRBJ2-1, with 8 bases matching TRBD2. CDR3 size: 16 residues. Germline-derived CDR1 and CDR2 are MDHEN and SYDVKM. V was pared by 5 bases and J by 8 bases, with 14 bases of the junction left unmatched. The CDR3 nucleotides read TGTGCCAGCAGTAACACCCCCTCGGGGGGGGCCCATGAGCAGTTCTTC. This sequence encodes CASSNTPSGGAHEQFF.

This chain joins TRBV30 and TRBJ2-7; TRBD2 agrees at 7 bases. After removal of 8 bases from V and 6 bases from J, the junction contained 10 bases not matched to a gene. The CDR3 loop spans 12 amino acids. Per the germline V gene, CDR1 is GTSNPN and CDR2 is SVGIG (reference sequence). In DNA, the CDR3 is TGTGCCGGGTCGGGGGGTTGGGCCGAGCAGTACTTC. As protein: CAGSGGWAEQYF.

CDR3 protein: CASSLGAEAGTGELFF. Here the CDR3 DNA reads TGCGCCAGCAGCTTGGGGGCTGAGGCGGGCACCGGGGAGCTGTTTTTT. This chain links TRBV5-1 with TRBJ2-2; perhaps TRBD2 as D (5 bases). Trimming cost V 0 bases and J 4 bases, with 13 bases left between them. CDR3 length equals 16 residues. CDR1 and CDR2 from the germline V gene are SGHRS and YFSETQ.

The gene calls are TRBV5-1 and TRBJ1-1; D is undetermined. Germline V gene sequence: CDR1 SGHRS, CDR2 YFSETQ. The V and J ends lost 6 bases and 0 bases respectively, with 9 bases between them. This CDR3 spans 13 amino acids. CDR3 sequence (DNA): TGCGCCAGCACCCCAGACATGAACACTGAAGCTTTCTTT. Translated: CASTPDMNTEAFF.

The chain has TRBV27 and TRBJ1-1, with TRBD1 as a possible D gene (6 bases). CDR3 size: 14 residues. Trimming took 3 bases from V and 3 from J, leaving 11 bases between them. Germline V gene data show CDR1 as MNHEY and CDR2 as SMNVEV (reference sequence). The CDR3 loop reads CASSFEGGDTEAFF. CDR3 DNA sequence: TGTGCCAGCAGTTTCGAAGGGGGGGACACTGAAGCTTTCTTT.

This clone was detected a few times. The rearrangement links TRBV5-1 to TRBJ1-2; 8 bases are shared with TRBD1. CDR3 size: 14 residues. The germline CDR1 and CDR2 sequences are SGHRS and YFSETQ. V shed 7 bases and J 4 bases; nucleotides not matched to a gene: 9. The CDR3 DNA reads as TGCGCCAGCGCCCGGGACAGGACTTCCTATGGCTACACCTTC. Encoded protein: CASARDRTSYGYTF.

The chain couples TRBV4-1 to TRBJ1-4, with D tentatively TRBD1 (5 bases). This CDR3 has 16 amino acids. The germline V gene encodes CDR1 MGHRA and CDR2 YSYEKL. The V and J ends lost 1 base and 2 bases respectively, with 11 bases between them. This CDR3 reads CASSQGPRGTNEKLFF. The CDR3 DNA follows: TGCGCCAGCAGCCAAGGCCCACGGGGGACTAATGAAAAACTGTTTTTT.